This T cell receptor beta chain was recorded in a study of regulatory T cells in long-lasting Graves disease. For the study at large: Graves' disease counted as persistent after over 5 years of antithyroid drugs with positive TSH receptor antibodies. General observations from the study: Patients with persistent disease showed a bias toward TRBV28, TRBJ1-2 and TRBJ2-5.

In germline, CDR1 is MDHEN, CDR2 SYDVKM. V was clipped by 7 bases and J by 8 bases; unmatched bases: 11. The CDR3 extends over 14 amino acids. Time point here: persistent/refractory GD, antithyroid drugs over 5 years with positive TRAb. Extracted PBMC RNA gave rise to the TCR library. Relying on iRepertoire HTBI primers and Arm-PCR of CDR3 regions, the team built TCR beta libraries. TCRdb re-analysed the multiplex PCR reads in MiXCR, keeping a single row per CDR3 protein. There are about 470,000 distinct CDR3 sequences in the sample; about 20% occur only once, and approximately 7.8% lies in the top ten. Note on this clonotype: Its matching antigen is unknown.

This chain links TRBV28 with TRBJ2-7; 10 bases are a match to TRBD1. The sequence derives from a female donor with Graves disease. The sample was peripheral blood mononuclear cells (PBMCs), taken when the disease was refractory, from a patient treated with antithyroid drugs. CDR3 loop: CASTPGQGLGKQYF. In nucleotides, the CDR3 is TGTGCCAGCACCCCGGGACAGGGGCTTGGTAAGCAGTACTTC.